This T cell receptor beta chain originates from a study of blood T cell repertoires in COVID-19. Study context: Sources were T cells, B-cell-depleted T cells, or PBMCs; the material itself was cDNA or gDNA.

Produced via immunoSEQ multiplex PCR; TCRdb's table is partial and in-frame only. Of more than 250,000 clones detected, around 87% appear once; the ten largest clones hold 1%. The CDR3 consists of 14 residues. Germline loops: CDR1 MGHRA, CDR2 YSYEKL. V dropped 2 bases and J dropped 7 bases, with 13 bases sitting between them. The chain links TRBV4-1 to TRBJ2-3; possibly TRBD2 for D (5 bases). This sequence was found in a man between 45 and 60 years old with active or convalescent COVID-19. The source material was peripheral blood. Here the CDR3 DNA reads TGCGCCAGCAGCCAAACCCCCGACGGGAATACGCAGTATTTT. Amino acids: CASSQTPDGNTQYF.